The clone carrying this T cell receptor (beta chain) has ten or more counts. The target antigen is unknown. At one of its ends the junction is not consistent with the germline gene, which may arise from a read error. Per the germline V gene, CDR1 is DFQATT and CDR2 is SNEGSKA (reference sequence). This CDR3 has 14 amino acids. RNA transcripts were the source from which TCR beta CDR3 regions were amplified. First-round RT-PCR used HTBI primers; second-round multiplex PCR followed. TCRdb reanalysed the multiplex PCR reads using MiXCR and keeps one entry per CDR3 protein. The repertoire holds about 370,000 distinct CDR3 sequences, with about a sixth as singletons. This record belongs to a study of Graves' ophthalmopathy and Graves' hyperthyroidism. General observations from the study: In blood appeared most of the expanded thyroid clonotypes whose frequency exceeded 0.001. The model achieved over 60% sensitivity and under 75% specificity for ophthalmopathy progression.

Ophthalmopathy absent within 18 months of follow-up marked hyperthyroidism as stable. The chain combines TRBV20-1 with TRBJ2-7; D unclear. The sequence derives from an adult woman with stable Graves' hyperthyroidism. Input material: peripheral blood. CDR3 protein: CSARDPRHSYERYF. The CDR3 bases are TGCAGTGCTAGAGATCCGAGGCACTCCTACGAGCGGTACTTC.